The 10 T cell receptor beta chains given below trace back to one sample, sequenced in a study of control samples from healthy donors and cancer patients. Assay used: immunoSEQ multiplex PCR; TCRdb lists only in-frame clones, some missing. The data show 45,000 to 70,000 clones, 75% to 95% seen once. The material sequenced was PBMCs. These receptors all come from a man under 40 with colorectal cancer.

This chain uses TRBV5-4 with TRBJ2-7, with 7 bases aligning to TRBD1. Germline trimming cut 4 bases from V and 8 bases from J; bases unmatched to any gene: 6. This CDR3 region has 12 residues. The germline V gene has CDR1 SGHNT and CDR2 YYREEE (reference sequence). CDR3 nucleotide sequence: TGTGCCAGCAGCCCCCGACAGGGAAAGCAGTACTTC. Its translation: CASSPRQGKQYF.

This chain uses TRBV6-2 or TRBV6-3 with TRBJ1-5; possible D gene TRBD1, 6 bases. The CDR3 length is 15 residues. Germline V gives CDR1 MNHEY, CDR2 SVGEGT. V lost 3 bases and J lost 7, with 16 bases in between. DNA of the CDR3: TGTGCCAGCAGTTATAGCAGAACAGGGAAACAGCCCCAGCATTTT. Protein sequence: CASSYSRTGKQPQHF.

The chain recombines TRBV30 with TRBJ2-2, with D possibly TRBD1 on 5 matching bases. The V and J ends lost 6 bases and 6 bases respectively, with 17 bases between them. Germline CDR1 and CDR2: GTSNPN and SVGIG (reference sequence). This CDR3 is built from 14 residues. CDR3 nucleotides: TGTGCCTGTAAGGGGTTGTCGGAATCCGGGGAGCTGTTTTTT. This sequence encodes CACKGLSESGELFF.

The chain is built from TRBV19 and TRBJ2-1; 12 bases line up with TRBD2. Germline V gives CDR1 LNHDA, CDR2 SQIVND (reference sequence). The V gene end was trimmed by 6 bases and the J gene end by 8 bases; junction bases not matched to a gene: 5. The CDR3 has 14 amino acids. The CDR3 DNA is TGTGCCAGTAGAAAGGCTAGCGGGGGGGATGAGCAGTTCTTC. The encoded protein is CASRKASGGDEQFF.

This clone was seen a single time. V usage is TRBV19 and J usage is TRBJ1-5; possibly TRBD1 for D (5 bases). Germline CDR1 is LNHDA and CDR2 is SQIVND (reference sequence). Trimming pared 2 bases from V and 3 bases from J, leaving 14 bases between. The CDR3 has 16 amino acids. CDR3 sequence: CASSIYGRDYNQPQHF. The CDR3 DNA is TGTGCCAGTAGTATATATGGCAGGGATTACAATCAGCCCCAGCATTTT.

V gene TRBV6-2 or TRBV6-3 combines with J gene TRBJ1-5; D unresolved. Trimming stripped 2 bases from V and 1 base from J, with 9 bases between. CDR1 and CDR2 from the germline V gene are MNHEY and SVGEGT. The CDR3 has 15 residues. CDR3 coding DNA: TGTGCCAGCAGTTACGGCAGGTTCAGCAATCAGCCCCAGCATTTT. Encoded protein: CASSYGRFSNQPQHF.

The rearrangement joins TRBV2 to TRBJ1-5, with D perhaps matching TRBD1 (6 bases). Trimming shortened V by 2 bases and J by 1 base, and 9 bases separated the two germline ends. Germline lookup yields CDR1 SNHLY and CDR2 FYNNEI. This CDR3 has 15 amino acids. The CDR3 nucleotides are TGTGCCAGCAGTGAACAGGGGACCAGCAATCAGCCCCAGCATTTT. Its translation: CASSEQGTSNQPQHF.

The chain links TRBV7-2 to TRBJ2-1; 10 bases line up with TRBD2. The CDR3 is 15 residues long. CDR1 is SGHTA, CDR2 FQGNSA, per germline. The trim removed 8 bases at V and 9 bases at J, leaving 13 bases unmatched. The CDR3 loop is CASLLAGGQGFEQFF. CDR3 in DNA: TGTGCCAGCCTCTTAGCGGGGGGTCAGGGGTTTGAGCAGTTCTTC.

V and J are TRBV10-1 and TRBJ2-1; D is perhaps TRBD2 (6 bases). The CDR3 is 13 amino acids. Germline assignment: CDR1 WNHNN and CDR2 SYGVQD (reference sequence). The V gene lost 7 bases and the J gene lost 10 bases, with 17 bases spanning the gap. The CDR3: CASTSGVAEEQFF. As DNA, the CDR3 is TGCGCCAGCACGTCGGGGGTGGCTGAGGAGCAGTTCTTC.

This chain links TRBV9 with TRBJ2-1, with D perhaps being TRBD1 or TRBD2 (5 bases each). The CDR3 loop spans 16 amino acids. The germline V gene has CDR1 SGDLS and CDR2 YYNGEE. The germline V and J ends were trimmed by 2 bases and 9 bases, with 21 bases remaining between them. CDR3 residues: CASSVRGDLLKGEQFF. DNA of the CDR3: TGTGCCAGCAGCGTCCGAGGGGACCTCCTTAAAGGTGAGCAGTTCTTC. Drawing the rest from reference TRBV9 and TRBJ2-1, the complete variable domain is DSGVTQTPKHLITATGQRVTLRCSPRSGDLSVYWYQQSLDQGLQFLIQYYNGEERAKGNILERFSAQQFPDLHSELNLSSLELGDSALYFCASSVRGDLLKGEQFFGPGTRLTVL.